Listed here are 14 T cell receptor beta chains from one sample, sequenced in a study of blood T cell repertoires in COVID-19. The method was immunoSEQ multiplex PCR; TCRdb's version includes in-frame clones alone and lacks a portion of them. The sample has approximately 160,000 clones; approximately 80% are singletons. Sequenced sample: peripheral blood. Every receptor here comes from a woman between 50 and 59 years old in a cohort sampled during active or convalescent COVID-19.

In its sample, this clone was seen once. The gene calls are TRBV2 and TRBJ1-5; D unclear. V lost 8 bases and J 1 base, leaving 9 bases between the germline ends. Germline V CDR1 and CDR2: SNHLY, FYNNEI. The CDR3 runs 13 residues. This CDR3 is CASRGFSNQPQHF. As DNA, the CDR3 is TGTGCCAGCCGGGGTTTCAGCAATCAGCCCCAGCATTTT.

By proportion, this clone is medium-sized. This chain links TRBV19 with TRBJ1-1; TRBD1 matches 9 bases. CDR1 and CDR2 from the germline V gene are LNHDA and SQIVND (reference sequence). V trimming: 4 bases; J trimming: 1 base; junction bases outside the gene matches: 4. The CDR3 runs 15 residues. CDR3 DNA sequence: TGTGCCAGTAGTAGGACACAGGGGGCGAACACTGAAGCTTTCTTT. It encodes CASSRTQGANTEAFF. Based on the CDR3 plus reference TRBV19 and TRBJ1-1, the full variable domain is DGGITQSPKYLFRKEGQNVTLSCEQNLNHDAMYWYRQDPGQGLRLIYYSQIVNDFQKGDIAEGYSVSREKKESFPLTVTSAQKNPTAFYLCASSRTQGANTEAFFGQGTRLTVV.

V usage is TRBV19 and J usage is TRBJ1-6; D uncertain. The CDR3 runs to 15 residues. V was shortened by 3 bases and J by 7 bases, with 13 bases between the two germline ends. The germline V gene has CDR1 LNHDA and CDR2 SQIVND (reference sequence). CDR3 in DNA: TGTGCCAGTAGTATGTTAATAGGAGAAAATTCACCCCTCCACTTT. It yields the protein CASSMLIGENSPLHF.

The J gene is TRBJ2-3, the V gene TRBV10-3, with TRBD1 as a possible D gene (5 bases). Trimming left V 3 bases short and J 3 bases short, with 10 bases between. CDR3 length: 14 residues. CDR1 is ENHRY, CDR2 SYGVKD, per germline. The CDR3 DNA sequence: TGTGCCATCAGTGACAAGACAGATACAGATACGCAGTATTTT. Translation gives CAISDKTDTDTQYF.

The chain recombines TRBV5-6 with TRBJ1-5; possibly TRBD1 for D (5 bases). This CDR3 is 13 amino acids long. Trimming pared 2 bases from V and 9 bases from J, leaving 12 bases between. Looked up from germline, CDR1 is SGHDT and CDR2 is YYEEEE. For the CDR3, the DNA is TGTGCCAGCAGCTTTCCGGGCGGGGGGCCCCAGCATTTT. Its protein product is CASSFPGGGPQHF.

This clone was detected once. The chain has TRBV6-5 and TRBJ2-1; possibly TRBD1 for D (5 bases). From germline, CDR1 is MNHEY and CDR2 SVGAGI. This CDR3 contains 13 residues. Between the trimmed V and J ends, which lost 0 bases and 7 bases, there was a span of 7 bases. The CDR3, as DNA: TGTGCCAGCAGTTACTCCAGGGTTAATGAGCAGTTCTTC. This sequence encodes CASSYSRVNEQFF.

The rearrangement uses TRBV6-5 and TRBJ2-2, with D possibly TRBD2 on 5 matching bases. Trimming removed 6 bases from V and 6 bases from J, with 14 bases in between. Germline CDR1 MNHEY, CDR2 SVGAGI. The CDR3 covers 14 residues. DNA for the CDR3: TGTGCCAGCAGATGGGTTGGCGGGTCCGGGGAGCTGTTTTTT. It specifies CASRWVGGSGELFF.

V and J are TRBV18 and TRBJ2-7; 11 bases are a match to TRBD2. Looked up from germline, CDR1 is KGHSH and CDR2 is LQKENI. Losses at the gene ends were 3 bases for V and 1 base for J; bases not matched to a gene: 8. The CDR3 extends over 17 amino acids. As DNA, the CDR3 is TGTGCCAGCTCACCTAATACGCTAGCGGGGGGATCCTACGAGCAGTACTTC. It specifies CASSPNTLAGGSYEQYF.

This clone was counted a single time. The CDR3 region is CASRHYSGTAYNEQFF. The CDR3 region has the DNA TGTGCCAGCAGACACTACTCGGGAACAGCCTACAATGAGCAGTTCTTC. The gene calls are TRBV11-2 and TRBJ2-1, with D possibly TRBD2 on 5 matching bases. Trimming removed 6 bases from V and 2 bases from J, with 17 bases in between. The germline V gene has CDR1 SGHAT and CDR2 FQNNGV. This CDR3 comprises 16 residues.

The CDR3 DNA is TGTGCCAGCTCACCCGGGACAGGGGGACGCACAGATACGCAGTATTTT. Translated, it gives CASSPGTGGRTDTQYF. The chain has TRBV18 and TRBJ2-3; TRBD1 matches at 11 bases. CDR1 is KGHSH, CDR2 LQKENI, per germline. The CDR3 consists of 16 residues. The V segment lost 3 bases and the J segment 1 base; nucleotides outside the gene matches: 3.

V and J are TRBV11-2 and TRBJ1-6, with D tentatively TRBD1 (5 bases). There are 15 residues in the CDR3. The V end lost 6 bases, the J end lost 7 bases, and 16 bases lay between the germline ends. The germline V gene has CDR1 SGHAT and CDR2 FQNNGV. The CDR3 DNA is TGTGCCAGCAGTACCAGGGTGGCTTGGAATTCACCCCTCCACTTT. Encoded protein: CASSTRVAWNSPLHF. The whole variable domain, filled in from reference TRBV11-2 and TRBJ1-6, reads EAGVAQSPRYKIIEKRQSVAFWCNPISGHATLYWYQQILGQGPKLLIQFQNNGVVDDSQLPKDRFSAERLKGVDSTLKIQPAKLEDSAVYLCASSTRVAWNSPLHFGNGTRLTVT.

There are a few counts of this clone. The chain is built from TRBV7-2 and TRBJ2-7, with a tentative D call TRBD1 (5 bases). Per the germline V gene, CDR1 is SGHTA and CDR2 is FQGNSA. V was shortened by 7 bases and J by 3 bases, with 13 bases between the two germline ends. The CDR3 sequence is 13 residues long. CDR3 amino acids: CASKVDSYYEQYF. CDR3 DNA sequence: TGTGCCAGCAAGGTAGACAGCTACTACGAGCAGTACTTC.

This clone was detected only once. The chain employs TRBV27 and TRBJ1-6, with D maybe TRBD1 (6 bases). The CDR3 covers 15 residues. CDR1 and CDR2 from the germline V gene are MNHEY and SMNVEV (reference sequence). Trimming stripped 7 bases from V and 4 bases from J, with 14 bases between. Written as DNA, the CDR3 is TGTGCCAGCAATACCTTCGGACAGTATAATTCACCCCTCCACTTT. Translated: CASNTFGQYNSPLHF.

This clone was detected a few times. The chain couples TRBV6-1 to TRBJ1-4; possibly TRBD1 for D (5 bases). This CDR3 has 15 residues. V lost 3 bases and J lost 6, with 14 bases in between. CDR1 MNHNS and CDR2 SASEGT come from the germline V gene. The CDR3 bases are TGTGCCAGCAGTGATCGCAGGGTTTTTGATGAAAAACTGTTTTTT. As protein: CASSDRRVFDEKLFF.